This entry concerns a single T cell receptor (beta chain). No antigen is known for it. The CDR3 is made up of 16 amino acids. The V gene's germline CDR1 is SGHRS and CDR2 YFSETQ. Trimming took 1 base from V and 2 from J; bases not matched to a gene: 7. The data belong to a study of vaccination effects on CD4 cells after COVID-19. Study-wide points: Infection-derived and vaccine-derived clones contracted markedly late after vaccination.

Only in-frame clones appear in the TCRdb table, and some are missing; sequencing was by immunoSEQ multiplex PCR. The repertoire holds around 25,000 clones, with 73% as singletons. Within the ViraFEST assay, antigen-specific CD4+ T cells underwent expansion with viral peptide pools prior to sequencing. Cells that had been cultured for 10 days were the source of isolated CD4+ T cells. Neither prior SARS-CoV-2 infection nor positive nucleocapsid antibodies were present in the vaccine recipients. This rearrangement joins TRBV5-1 to TRBJ2-3; 7 bases line up with TRBD1. Sequencing used CD4+ T cells from PBMCs cultured with SARS-CoV-2 spike peptides, obtained before COVID-19 vaccination. The receptor was derived from a human donor who received a COVID-19 vaccine. CDR3 loop: CASSLTGDSYTDTQYF. The CDR3 region has the DNA TGCGCCAGCAGCTTGACCGGGGACAGCTACACAGATACGCAGTATTTT.